Listed below are T cell receptor beta chains from one sample, sequenced in a study of cytomegalovirus exposure and HLA in healthy donors. Here immunoSEQ multiplex PCR was the method, and the copy in TCRdb shows in-frame clones only, minus some. This listing includes about 140,000 clones. The sequencing sample was made of PBMCs. The receptors originated from a man in his forties or fifties in good health and CMV-seronegative. CDR3s leave out the opening cysteine and the closing phenylalanine or tryptophan. Fields, in order: D gene, J gene, V gene, CDR3 protein. The D gene is left open where the match is weak.

NA TRBJ2-3 TRBV7-2 ASSLAGGPTDTQY
TRBD1 TRBJ1-1 TRBV27 ASSLSGQGAF
TRBD1 TRBJ1-1 TRBV14 ASSRVQGGTEAF
NA TRBJ1-4 TRBV6-1 ASSGGVDYSELF
TRBD1 TRBJ1-2 TRBV29-1 SVEGSYDRGRVYGYT
NA TRBJ2-2 TRBV7-7 ASRPGTNTGELF
NA TRBJ2-7 TRBV27 ASSLFLYTNYEQY
TRBD1 TRBJ1-1 TRBV7-9 ASSLGLGQSGNTEAF
TRBD1 TRBJ1-1 TRBV6-5 ASSPRTGGRSEAF
NA TRBJ2-5 TRBV7-8 ASSGGWSQETQY
NA TRBJ1-1 TRBV18 ASSNAGADTEAF
NA TRBJ2-7 TRBV10-3 AISTGSPTYEQY
TRBD1 TRBJ2-3 TRBV5-6 ASSRGRDTQY
NA TRBJ2-5 TRBV27 ASSSRHRGGETQY
NA TRBJ1-1 TRBV4-3 AGSQDNGGPTEAF
NA TRBJ1-1 TRBV25-1 ASSPLGGGRTEAF
NA TRBJ1-4 TRBV6-1 AGAREAYEMEKLF
NA TRBJ2-3 TRBV12-2 ASRPVMSGLTDTQY
NA TRBJ1-2 TRBV2 ASSGQYYGYT
TRBD2 TRBJ2-3 TRBV6-1 ASSEVGTSGTDTQY
NA TRBJ2-7 TRBV2 ASSELMSYEQY
NA TRBJ1-2 TRBV2 ASRAIREVGVGYT
TRBD1 TRBJ1-4 TRBV9 ASSPRGQGAEEKLF
NA TRBJ1-4 TRBV19 ASSGQRGNNEKLF
TRBD1 TRBJ2-2 TRBV7-3 ASSLQGAKNTGELF
NA TRBJ2-1 TRBV7-2 ASSYVGGTYNEQF
TRBD2 TRBJ2-3 TRBV11-2 ASNLRGGSTDTQY
TRBD2 TRBJ2-7 TRBV5-6 ASSLVGTSNYEQY
NA TRBJ2-7 TRBV14 ASSQDLAVYEQY
TRBD2 TRBJ2-2 TRBV5-1 ASRSSSGVAGELF
TRBD1 TRBJ2-7 TRBV5-8 ASPLARDRLRGQY
TRBD2 TRBJ2-2 TRBV7-9 ASRGLAGLAGELF
TRBD1 TRBJ2-7 TRBV19 ASSPLDRRDEQY
NA TRBJ2-3 TRBV12-5 ASGPVRADTQY
NA TRBJ2-5 TRBV7-9 ASTTNLGGRETQY
TRBD1 TRBJ1-2 TRBV2 ASNPDRDGGGYT
TRBD1 TRBJ1-4 TRBV6-5 ASSWDRNEKLF
TRBD1 TRBJ1-4 TRBV28 ASRPGQGNEKLF
NA TRBJ1-2 TRBV5-4 ASSLQGNYGYT
NA TRBJ2-7 TRBV5-6 ASSSGFGEQY
TRBD2 TRBJ2-1 TRBV19 ASSILYGTSGGNEQF
TRBD1 TRBJ1-3 TRBV7-9 ASSLGDRGGNTIY